A single sample is the source of the 15 T cell receptor beta chains below, sequenced in a study of T-cell memory formation after mild COVID-19. TCRdb reprocessed the 5' RACE reads via MiXCR and lists one record per CDR3 protein. The data show about 400,000 distinct CDR3 sequences, 20% to 30% seen once. The sample was PBMCs or a T cell subset sorted from them (not recorded which). The source is an adult woman who had mild COVID-19 (a few samples of this study predate the infection). Cell type and time point are not known.

This clonotype was counted at least ten times. This sequence joins TRBV12-3 or TRBV12-4 and TRBJ1-1; no clear D. Trimming took off 3 bases at V and 4 bases at J, with 9 bases between the two ends. This CDR3 has 13 residues. CDR3 amino acids: CASSFAGSTEAFF. The DNA of the CDR3 is TGTGCCAGCAGTTTTGCGGGGAGCACTGAAGCTTTCTTT.

This clonotype was counted a few times. The chain uses TRBV29-1 and TRBJ1-2, with D perhaps matching TRBD1 (5 bases). CDR3 length: 16 amino acids. Germline CDR1 reads SQVTM; CDR2 reads ANQGSEA. The ends were cut back, 1 base at V and 8 bases at J, with 23 bases in the middle. DNA of the CDR3: TGCAGCGTTGAAGGATATGGTTGGGGCCTTGATGGAGGCTACACCTTC. It encodes CSVEGYGWGLDGGYTF.

This clonotype was counted between two and nine times. The V gene is TRBV30, the J gene TRBJ1-1; D unclear. This CDR3 region has 13 residues. V was trimmed by 2 bases and J by 1 base, leaving 8 bases between them. CDR1 is GTSNPN, CDR2 SVGIG, per germline (reference sequence). CDR3 DNA sequence: TGTGCCTGGAGTCTTCAGTGGAACACTGAAGCTTTCTTT. It yields the protein CAWSLQWNTEAFF.

The rearrangement uses TRBV9 and TRBJ2-7, with 7 bases fitting TRBD1. The trim removed 1 base at V and 1 base at J, leaving 11 bases unmatched. Germline V gives CDR1 SGDLS, CDR2 YYNGEE. The CDR3 has 17 amino acids. The CDR3 DNA reads TGTGCCAGCAGCGTAAACCCGACAGGGATGGAGTCCTACGAGCAGTACTTC. This codes for CASSVNPTGMESYEQYF.

The table lists this clonotype with a few counts. The gene calls are TRBV7-2 and TRBJ2-3; TRBD2 matches at 11 bases. Germline CDR1 is SGHTA and CDR2 is FQGNSA. The CDR3 sequence is 17 residues long. The V segment lost 2 bases and the J segment 8 bases; nucleotides outside the gene matches: 12. CDR3 DNA sequence: TGTGCCAGCAGCTTAAAACTAGCGGGAGCTTTCCCCCCTACGCAGTATTTT. This sequence encodes CASSLKLAGAFPPTQYF. The full variable domain, rest sourced from reference TRBV7-2 and TRBJ2-3, is GAGVSQSPSNKVTEKGKDVELRCDPISGHTALYWYRQSLGQGLEFLIYFQGNSAPDKSGLPSDRFSAERTGGSVSTLTIQRTQQEDSAVYLCASSLKLAGAFPPTQYFGPGTRLTVL.

The CDR3 spells CATSSPETEAFF. The CDR3, as DNA: TGTGCCACCAGCAGCCCGGAGACTGAAGCTTTCTTT. The chain uses TRBV15 and TRBJ1-1; D remains ambiguous. The V gene's germline CDR1 is LNHNV and CDR2 YYDKDF (reference sequence). The CDR3 is made up of 12 amino acids. Between the trimmed V and J ends, which lost 3 bases and 5 bases, there was a span of 7 bases.

This clonotype was detected only a few times. This chain links TRBV6-6 with TRBJ2-7; TRBD2 agrees at 11 bases. Germline V gene sequence: CDR1 MNHNY, CDR2 SVGAGI (reference sequence). The CDR3 consists of 16 residues. Trimming removed 4 bases from V and 7 bases from J; junction bases left unmatched: 12. The CDR3 here is CASSSPLAGGPLEQYF. CDR3 in DNA: TGTGCCAGCAGTTCCCCTCTAGCGGGGGGTCCCCTGGAGCAGTACTTC.

The rearrangement uses TRBV4-2 and TRBJ1-2; D may be TRBD1 (5 bases). The CDR3 covers 14 residues. Trimming removed 3 bases from V and 2 bases from J, with 10 bases in between. CDR1 and CDR2 from the germline V gene are LGHNA and YNFKEQ. The CDR3 here is CASSHGGANYGYTF. CDR3 DNA sequence: TGTGCCAGCAGCCACGGAGGGGCCAACTATGGCTACACCTTC.

This chain uses TRBV7-6 with TRBJ2-3; 7 bases line up with TRBD1. The V gene's germline CDR1 is SGHVS and CDR2 FNYEAQ. The CDR3 is 17 amino acids. Trimming took 0 bases from V and 1 from J; bases not matched to a gene: 7. The CDR3 protein is CASSLAGRTGRTDTQYF. The CDR3 DNA reads TGTGCCAGCAGCTTAGCGGGCCGGACAGGCCGCACAGATACGCAGTATTTT. Full variable domain (remainder filled in from reference TRBV7-6 and TRBJ2-3): GAGVSQSPRYKVTKRGQDVALRCDPISGHVSLYWYRQALGQGPEFLTYFNYEAQQDKSGLPNDRFSAERPEGSISTLTIQRTEQRDSAMYRCASSLAGRTGRTDTQYFGPGTRLTVL.

A few counts support this clonotype. The CDR3 DNA follows: TGTGCCAGCAGAGATTGGGGGCAGGGCACCCAGAGGGAAGCTTTCTTT. Translating it yields CASRDWGQGTQREAFF. This chain joins TRBV2 and TRBJ1-1; D is perhaps TRBD1 (6 bases). Germline V gene lookup returns CDR1 SNHLY and CDR2 FYNNEI. Trimming left V 6 bases short and J 8 bases short, with 25 bases between. The CDR3 has 16 amino acids.

The V gene is TRBV13, the J gene TRBJ2-7, with 7 bases lining up with TRBD1. CDR1 and CDR2 (germline): PRHDT, FYEKMQ (reference sequence). J gave up 2 bases and V 5 bases, and 6 bases lay outside the gene matches. The CDR3 consists of 14 residues. The DNA of the CDR3 is TGTGCCAGCAGCGCCTCTGGACAGGCCTACGAGCAGTACTTC. Protein sequence: CASSASGQAYEQYF.

In its sample, this clonotype was seen a few times. In nucleotides, the CDR3 is TGTGCCAGCAGCAAGGAGCGAGCCAATGGTGAAGCTTTCTTT. As protein: CASSKERANGEAFF. The chain links TRBV7-3 to TRBJ1-1; the D is unclear. The CDR3 length is 14 residues. CDR1 and CDR2 (germline): SGHTA, FQGTGA. Deletions cut 5 bases from V and 7 bases from J, with 17 bases between.

V gene TRBV7-2 combines with J gene TRBJ2-7; tentatively, D is TRBD2 (6 bases). CDR3 length equals 15 residues. V was trimmed by 4 bases and J by 7 bases, leaving 20 bases between them. Germline CDR1 is SGHTA and CDR2 is FQGNSA. CDR3 nucleotide sequence: TGTGCCAGCAGCTCCCTTCGGGGGAAGCAGGGTGAGCAGTACTTC. The encoded protein is CASSSLRGKQGEQYF.

This clonotype was seen only a few times. The rearrangement joins TRBV5-5 to TRBJ2-1, with TRBD1 as a possible D gene (6 bases). CDR3 length: 14 residues. The germline V gene has CDR1 SGHKS and CDR2 YYEKEE (reference sequence). V dropped 4 bases and J dropped 4 bases, with 12 bases sitting between them. CDR3 nucleotide sequence: TGTGCCAGCAGCCCACGGACAGAGTACAATGAGCAGTTCTTC. This sequence encodes CASSPRTEYNEQFF.

This clonotype was found many times. The V gene is TRBV4-3, the J gene TRBJ2-7, with 7 bases that match TRBD1. J gave up 0 bases and V 1 base, and 6 bases lay outside the gene matches. The CDR3 runs to 16 residues. Germline CDR1 is LGHNA and CDR2 is YSLEER. This CDR3 reads CASSQVVQGPSYEQYF. The DNA for the CDR3 is TGCGCCAGCAGCCAAGTAGTACAGGGGCCCTCCTACGAGCAGTACTTC.